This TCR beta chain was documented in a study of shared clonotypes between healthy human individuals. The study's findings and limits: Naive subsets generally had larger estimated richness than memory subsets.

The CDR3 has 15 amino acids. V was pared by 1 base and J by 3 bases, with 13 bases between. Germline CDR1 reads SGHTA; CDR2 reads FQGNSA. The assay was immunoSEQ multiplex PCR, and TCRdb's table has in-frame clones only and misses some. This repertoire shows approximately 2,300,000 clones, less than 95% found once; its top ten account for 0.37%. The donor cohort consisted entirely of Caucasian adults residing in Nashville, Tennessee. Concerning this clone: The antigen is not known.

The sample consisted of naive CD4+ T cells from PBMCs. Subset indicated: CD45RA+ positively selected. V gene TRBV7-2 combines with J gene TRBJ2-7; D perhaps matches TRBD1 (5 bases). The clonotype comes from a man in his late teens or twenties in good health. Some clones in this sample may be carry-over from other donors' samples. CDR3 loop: CASSLEAGSGYEQYF. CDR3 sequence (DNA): TGTGCCAGCAGCTTAGAAGCAGGGTCAGGCTACGAGCAGTACTTC.